This note documents a single T cell receptor beta chain sequence. Using immunoSEQ multiplex PCR, the repertoire was profiled, and TCRdb retains in-frame clones only, with some absent. The table records more than 100,000 clones, around 86% of them present only once. This sample was taken from a study of blood T cell repertoires in COVID-19. The V gene's germline CDR1 is MNHEY and CDR2 SVGAGI. The CDR3 is 13 amino acids. The V gene lost 2 bases and the J gene lost 8 bases, with 12 bases spanning the gap. The chain is built from TRBV6-5 and TRBJ1-2, with D possibly being TRBD1 (5 bases). The TCR comes from a man aged 45-65 years with active COVID-19. Sequencing was done on a sample of peripheral blood. As DNA, the CDR3 is TGTGCCAGCAGTTACGGGGCAGGAAAGGGCTACACCTTC. Protein: CASSYGAGKGYTF.